This TCR beta chain was sequenced in a study of post-analysis software for immune sequencing data. Findings and limits, study-wide: Controls had lower frequencies than patients of about 5 TRBV segments, which included TRBV5-6, TRBV5-1 and TRBV20-1. Those with multiple sclerosis, the patient group, showed significantly lower normalized Chao1 diversity than controls.

CDR1 MNHEY and CDR2 SMNVEV come from the germline V gene (reference sequence). Trimming took off 5 bases at V and 7 bases at J, with 20 bases between the two ends. The CDR3 runs 15 residues. Unique molecular identifiers were carried by the TCR beta cDNA libraries. When about 0.85 to 11 million T cells were used, they gave some 540,000 cDNA molecules. In TCRdb, the PCR reads were re-called with MiXCR into one record per CDR3 protein. The sample holds hundreds of thousands of distinct CDR3 sequences, about 27% seen once. This clonotype was seen more than once but under ten times. Its target is not known.

The genes are TRBV27 and TRBJ1-2, with D possibly being TRBD1 (5 bases). The specimen was blood. The clonotype comes from a girl between 10 and 17 years old with multiple sclerosis. The CDR3 DNA sequence: TGTGCCAGCAGTGATGGCAGGGACCCTATTCCTGGCTACACCTTC. It encodes CASSDGRDPIPGYTF.